This TCR beta chain was profiled in a study of control samples from healthy donors and cancer patients. The repertoire was sequenced with immunoSEQ multiplex PCR; TCRdb's copy has only in-frame clones and lacks some. Of around 55,000 clones listed, more than 70% were seen once; the top ten hold roughly 1.4%. V shed 8 bases and J shed 2 bases, with 12 bases lying between them. CDR1 SGHAT and CDR2 FQNNGV come from the germline V gene. This CDR3 spans 13 amino acids. V usage is TRBV11-2 and J usage is TRBJ2-5, with TRBD2 as a possible D gene (7 bases). The sequenced material came from PBMCs. The source is a middle-aged man with colorectal cancer. The CDR3 spells CASHGGTQETQYF. The CDR3 nucleotides are TGTGCCAGCCACGGGGGGACACAAGAGACCCAGTACTTC.